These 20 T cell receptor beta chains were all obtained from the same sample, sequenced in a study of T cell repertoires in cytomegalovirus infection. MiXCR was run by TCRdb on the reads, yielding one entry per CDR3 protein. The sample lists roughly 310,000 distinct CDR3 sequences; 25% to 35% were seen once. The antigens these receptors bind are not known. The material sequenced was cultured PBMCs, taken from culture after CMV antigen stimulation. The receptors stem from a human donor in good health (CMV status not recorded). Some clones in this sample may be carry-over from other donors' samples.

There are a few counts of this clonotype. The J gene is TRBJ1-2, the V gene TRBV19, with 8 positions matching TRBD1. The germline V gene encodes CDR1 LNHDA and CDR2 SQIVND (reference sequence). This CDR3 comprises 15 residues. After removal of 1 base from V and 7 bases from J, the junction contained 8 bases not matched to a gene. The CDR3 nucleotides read TGTGCCAGTAGTATAGGTGGACAGGGCCTCGGTGGCTACACCTTC. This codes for CASSIGGQGLGGYTF.

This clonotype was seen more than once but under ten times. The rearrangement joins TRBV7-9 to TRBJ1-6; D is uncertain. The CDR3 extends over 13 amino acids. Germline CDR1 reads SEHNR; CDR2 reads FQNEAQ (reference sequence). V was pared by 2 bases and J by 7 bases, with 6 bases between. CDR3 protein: CASSLQSNSPLHF. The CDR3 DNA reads TGTGCCAGCAGCTTACAGTCCAATTCACCCCTCCACTTT.

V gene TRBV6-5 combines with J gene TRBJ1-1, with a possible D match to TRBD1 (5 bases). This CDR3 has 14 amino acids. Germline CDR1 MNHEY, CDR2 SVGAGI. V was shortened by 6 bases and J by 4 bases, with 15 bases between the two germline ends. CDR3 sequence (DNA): TGTGCCAGCAGGACCAGGGATGCGGCCACTGAAGCTTTCTTT. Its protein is CASRTRDAATEAFF.

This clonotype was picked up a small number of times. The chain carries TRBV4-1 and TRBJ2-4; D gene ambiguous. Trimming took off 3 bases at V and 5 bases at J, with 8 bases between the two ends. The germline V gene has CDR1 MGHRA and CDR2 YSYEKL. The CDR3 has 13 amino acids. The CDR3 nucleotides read TGCGCCAGCAGCCAGGAGTTCGAAAACATTCAGTACTTC. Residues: CASSQEFENIQYF.

CDR3 residues: CASSLGVVAPLHF. CDR3 DNA: TGTGCCAGCAGCTTAGGGGTAGTGGCACCCCTCCACTTT. This chain joins TRBV7-2 and TRBJ1-6; D ambiguous. The CDR3 is made up of 13 amino acids. Germline CDR1 reads SGHTA; CDR2 reads FQGNSA. V lost 1 base and J 11 bases, leaving 9 bases between the germline ends.

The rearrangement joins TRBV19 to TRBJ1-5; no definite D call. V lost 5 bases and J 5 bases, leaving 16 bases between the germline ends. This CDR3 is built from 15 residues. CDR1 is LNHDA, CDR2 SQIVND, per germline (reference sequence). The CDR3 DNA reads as TGTGCCAGTAGTGAAGAAATTCGGGGTTATCAGCCCCAGCATTTT. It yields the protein CASSEEIRGYQPQHF.

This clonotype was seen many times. Here the CDR3 DNA reads TGTGCCAGCAGTTTTTTCGGTTCGTCGTGGGAGACCCAGTACTTC. Residues: CASSFFGSSWETQYF. The chain has TRBV28 and TRBJ2-5; D remains ambiguous. The CDR3 extends over 15 amino acids. V was clipped by 3 bases and J by 5 bases, with 16 bases between them. CDR1 is MDHEN, CDR2 SYDVKM, per germline.

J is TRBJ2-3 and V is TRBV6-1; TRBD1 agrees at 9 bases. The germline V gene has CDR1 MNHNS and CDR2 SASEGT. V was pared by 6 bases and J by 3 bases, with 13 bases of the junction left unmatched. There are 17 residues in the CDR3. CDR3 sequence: CASSSYRSGQGTDTQYF. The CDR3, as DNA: TGTGCCAGCAGCTCTTACAGATCAGGACAGGGGACAGATACGCAGTATTTT.

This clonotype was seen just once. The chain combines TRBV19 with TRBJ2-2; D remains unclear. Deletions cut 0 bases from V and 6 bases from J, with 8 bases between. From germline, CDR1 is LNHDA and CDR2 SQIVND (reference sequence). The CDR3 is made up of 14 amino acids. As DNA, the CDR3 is TGTGCCAGTAGTATAGATCTGGGCTCCGGGGAGCTGTTTTTT. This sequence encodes CASSIDLGSGELFF.

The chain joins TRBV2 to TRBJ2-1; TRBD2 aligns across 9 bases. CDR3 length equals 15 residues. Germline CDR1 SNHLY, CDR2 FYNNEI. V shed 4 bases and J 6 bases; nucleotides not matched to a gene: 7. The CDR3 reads CASSAGRGGRNEQFF. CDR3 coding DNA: TGTGCCAGCAGTGCAGGGCGGGGGGGCCGCAATGAGCAGTTCTTC.

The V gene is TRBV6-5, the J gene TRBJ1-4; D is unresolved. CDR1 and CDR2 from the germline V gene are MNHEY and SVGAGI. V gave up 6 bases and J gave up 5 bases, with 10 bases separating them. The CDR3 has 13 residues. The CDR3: CASRDGPNEKLFF. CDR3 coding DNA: TGTGCCAGCAGGGACGGACCGAATGAAAAACTGTTTTTT.

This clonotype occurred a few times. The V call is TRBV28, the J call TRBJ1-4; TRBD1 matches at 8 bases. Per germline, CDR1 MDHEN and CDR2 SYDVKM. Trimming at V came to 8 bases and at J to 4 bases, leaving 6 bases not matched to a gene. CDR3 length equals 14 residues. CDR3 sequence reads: CASGRGQGNEKLFF. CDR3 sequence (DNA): TGTGCCAGCGGCCGAGGACAGGGTAATGAAAAACTGTTTTTT.

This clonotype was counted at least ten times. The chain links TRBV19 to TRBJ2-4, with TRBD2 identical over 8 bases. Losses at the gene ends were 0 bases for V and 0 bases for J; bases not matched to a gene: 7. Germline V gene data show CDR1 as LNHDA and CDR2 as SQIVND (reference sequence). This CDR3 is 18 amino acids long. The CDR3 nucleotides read TGTGCCAGTAGTATAGACTGGACTAGCACCGTAGCCAAAAACATTCAGTACTTC. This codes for CASSIDWTSTVAKNIQYF.

CDR3 sequence: CASREGLGRTDEQFF. The DNA of the CDR3 is TGTGCCAGCAGGGAGGGACTAGGTCGTACGGATGAGCAGTTCTTC. The rearrangement joins TRBV12-3 or TRBV12-4 to TRBJ2-1; 8 bases line up with TRBD2. The CDR3 extends over 15 amino acids. Losses at the gene ends were 6 bases for V and 8 bases for J; bases not matched to a gene: 12.

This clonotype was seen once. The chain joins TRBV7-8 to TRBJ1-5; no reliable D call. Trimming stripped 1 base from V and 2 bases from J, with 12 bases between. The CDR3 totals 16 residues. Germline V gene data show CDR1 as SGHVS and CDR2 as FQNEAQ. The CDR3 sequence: CASSLGVLPGNQPQHF. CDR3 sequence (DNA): TGTGCCAGCAGCTTAGGGGTCCTACCGGGCAATCAGCCCCAGCATTTT. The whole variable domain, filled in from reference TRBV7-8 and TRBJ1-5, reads GAGVSQSPRYKVAKRGQDVALRCDPISGHVSLFWYQQALGQGPEFLTYFQNEAQLDKSGLPSDRFFAERPEGSVSTLKIQRTQQEDSAVYLCASSLGVLPGNQPQHFGDGTRLSIL.

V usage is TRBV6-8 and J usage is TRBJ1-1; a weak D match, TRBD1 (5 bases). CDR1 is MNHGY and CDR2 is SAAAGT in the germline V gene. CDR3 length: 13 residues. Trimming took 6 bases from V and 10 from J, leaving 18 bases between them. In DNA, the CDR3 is TGTGCCAGCAGCTCAGGGATGCGCCGGGGAGCTTTCTTT. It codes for CASSSGMRRGAFF.

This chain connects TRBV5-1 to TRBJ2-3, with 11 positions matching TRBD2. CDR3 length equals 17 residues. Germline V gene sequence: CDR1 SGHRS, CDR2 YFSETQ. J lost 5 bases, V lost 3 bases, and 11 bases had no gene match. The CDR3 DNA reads TGCGCCAGCAGCTCCGGTAGCGGGGGGGCCTGGCAAGATACGCAGTATTTT. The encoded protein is CASSSGSGGAWQDTQYF.

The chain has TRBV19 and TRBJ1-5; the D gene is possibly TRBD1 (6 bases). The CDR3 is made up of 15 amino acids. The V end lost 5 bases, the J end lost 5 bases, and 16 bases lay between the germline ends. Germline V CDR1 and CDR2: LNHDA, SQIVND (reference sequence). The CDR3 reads CASSPSGGLHQPQHF. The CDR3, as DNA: TGTGCCAGTAGTCCATCCGGGGGCCTTCATCAGCCCCAGCATTTT.

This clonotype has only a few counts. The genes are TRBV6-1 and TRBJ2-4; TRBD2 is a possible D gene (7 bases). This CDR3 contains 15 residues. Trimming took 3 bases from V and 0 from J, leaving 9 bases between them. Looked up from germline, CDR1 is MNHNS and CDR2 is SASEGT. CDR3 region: CASSDGGLAKNIQYF. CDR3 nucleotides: TGTGCCAGCAGTGACGGGGGGCTAGCCAAAAACATTCAGTACTTC.

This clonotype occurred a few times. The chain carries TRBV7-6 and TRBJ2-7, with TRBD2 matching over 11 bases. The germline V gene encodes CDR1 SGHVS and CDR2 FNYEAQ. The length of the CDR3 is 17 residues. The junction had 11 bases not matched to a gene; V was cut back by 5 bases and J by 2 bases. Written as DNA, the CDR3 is TGTGCCAGCAGCGATAGGACGGGACTAGCGGTTGCCTACGAGCAGTACTTC. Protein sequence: CASSDRTGLAVAYEQYF.